This entry is about one TCR beta chain. Its antigen is unidentified. One entry per CDR3 protein, called by TCRdb with MiXCR from the RT-PCR reads. The data contain about 780,000 distinct CDR3 sequences, 18% of them singletons. This specimen belongs to a study of response to subunit inactivated influenza vaccine. Findings and limits, study-wide: It was suggested by the authors that few new T cells are recruited by each seasonal influenza vaccination.

Germline lookup yields CDR1 MGHRA and CDR2 YSYEKL. The CDR3 is 14 amino acids. V lost 3 bases, J lost 4 bases, and 12 bases lay in between. The sequence was collected from a man aged 50 to 60 who received an inactivated influenza vaccine. This chain links TRBV4-1 with TRBJ2-5, with D maybe TRBD2 (5 bases). The input for sequencing was PBMCs from blood, taken 5 days after vaccination. The CDR3 DNA follows: TGCGCCAGCAGCCAGCTCCCGGGGAGAGAGACCCAGTACTTC. It codes for CASSQLPGRETQYF.